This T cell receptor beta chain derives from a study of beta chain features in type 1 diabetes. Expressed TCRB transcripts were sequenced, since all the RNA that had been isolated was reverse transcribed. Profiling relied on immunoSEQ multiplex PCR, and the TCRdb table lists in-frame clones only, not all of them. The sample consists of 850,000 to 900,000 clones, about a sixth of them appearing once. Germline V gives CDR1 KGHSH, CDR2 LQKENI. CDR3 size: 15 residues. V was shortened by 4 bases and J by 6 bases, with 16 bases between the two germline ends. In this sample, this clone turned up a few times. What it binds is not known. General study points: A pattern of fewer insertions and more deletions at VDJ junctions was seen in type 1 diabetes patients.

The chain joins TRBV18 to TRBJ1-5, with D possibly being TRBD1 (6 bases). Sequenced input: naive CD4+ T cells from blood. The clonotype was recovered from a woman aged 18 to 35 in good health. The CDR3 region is CASSRSTGSSQPQHF. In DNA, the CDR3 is TGTGCCAGCTCACGATCGACAGGATCTAGTCAGCCCCAGCATTTT.